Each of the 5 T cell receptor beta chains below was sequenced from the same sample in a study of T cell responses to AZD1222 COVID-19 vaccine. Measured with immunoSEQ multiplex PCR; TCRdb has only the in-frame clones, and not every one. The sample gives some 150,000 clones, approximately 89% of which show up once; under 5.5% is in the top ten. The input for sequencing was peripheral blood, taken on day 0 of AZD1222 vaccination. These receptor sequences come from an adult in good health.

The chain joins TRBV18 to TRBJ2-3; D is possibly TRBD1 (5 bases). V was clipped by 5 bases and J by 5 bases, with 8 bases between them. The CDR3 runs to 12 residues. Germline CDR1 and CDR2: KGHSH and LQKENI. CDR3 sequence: CASSYTGDTQYF. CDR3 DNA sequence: TGTGCCAGCTCATATACAGGAGATACGCAGTATTTT.

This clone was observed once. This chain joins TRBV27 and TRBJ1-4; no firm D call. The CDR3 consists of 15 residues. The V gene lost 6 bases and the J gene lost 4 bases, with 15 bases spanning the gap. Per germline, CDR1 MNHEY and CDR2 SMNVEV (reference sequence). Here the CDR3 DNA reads TGTGCCAGCAGCCGGGTTTCTTGGGGTAATGAAAAACTGTTTTTT. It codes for CASSRVSWGNEKLFF.

The CDR3 coding sequence is TGTGCCACAAAGGGAAGGGATGGAAACACCATATATTTT. Protein product: CATKGRDGNTIYF. This chain links TRBV6-5 with TRBJ1-3, with unresolved D. CDR3 size: 13 residues. Germline CDR1 is MNHEY and CDR2 is SVGAGI. V lost 10 bases and J 3 bases, leaving 13 bases between the germline ends.

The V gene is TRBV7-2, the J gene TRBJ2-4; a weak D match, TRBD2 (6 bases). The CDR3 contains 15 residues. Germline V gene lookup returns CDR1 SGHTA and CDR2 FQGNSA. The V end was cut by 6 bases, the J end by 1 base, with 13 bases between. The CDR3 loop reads CASRGGGMAKNIQYF. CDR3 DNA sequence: TGTGCCAGCAGGGGGGGTGGTATGGCCAAAAACATTCAGTACTTC.

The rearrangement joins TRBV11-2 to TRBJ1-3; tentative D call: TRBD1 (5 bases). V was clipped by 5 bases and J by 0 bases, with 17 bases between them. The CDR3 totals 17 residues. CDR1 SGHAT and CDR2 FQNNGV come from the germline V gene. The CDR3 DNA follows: TGTGCCAGCAGCAAACAGGAACTAACCGCCTCTGGAAACACCATATATTTT. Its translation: CASSKQELTASGNTIYF. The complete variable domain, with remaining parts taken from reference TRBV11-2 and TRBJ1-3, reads EAGVAQSPRYKIIEKRQSVAFWCNPISGHATLYWYQQILGQGPKLLIQFQNNGVVDDSQLPKDRFSAERLKGVDSTLKIQPAKLEDSAVYLCASSKQELTASGNTIYFGEGSWLTVV.